Below, one TCR beta chain is given with its context. The table came from immunoSEQ multiplex PCR; TCRdb's copy has only in-frame clones and leaves some out. This table has 20,000 to 25,000 clones, 70% to 90% appearing once. This record belongs to a study of T cells in localized non-small cell lung cancer. The V segment lost 4 bases and the J segment 4 bases; nucleotides outside the gene matches: 1. The CDR3 extends over 14 amino acids. CDR1 and CDR2 from the germline V gene are KGHSH and LQKENI. The origin of this receptor is a man between 40 and 70 years old with stage II lung adenocarcinoma. The genes are TRBV18 and TRBJ1-5; TRBD1 agrees at 10 bases. The specimen comprised PBMCs, sampled before any cancer treatment. The CDR3 protein is CASSRDRGNQPQHF. In DNA form, the CDR3 reads TGTGCCAGCTCACGGGACAGGGGTAATCAGCCCCAGCATTTT.